This T cell receptor (beta chain) was recovered during a study of T cell repertoires in cytomegalovirus infection. Study information: A matching HLA type, together with CMV infection, was signaled by public TCR beta signatures.

In TCRdb, the reads were re-called with MiXCR into one record per CDR3 protein. The table lists roughly 500,000 distinct CDR3 sequences, 11% of them singletons. This clonotype came up many times. Its antigen is undetermined. Trimming shortened V by 3 bases and J by 5 bases, and 11 bases separated the two germline ends. Germline V gene data show CDR1 as KGHSH and CDR2 as LQKENI. The CDR3 is 15 amino acids. Regarding the study as a whole: Cumulative frequency of public TCR beta families picked out carriers of CMV plus the relevant HLA.

The specimen was PBMCs. This receptor was obtained from a human donor in good health (CMV status not recorded). Some clones in this sample may be carry-over from other donors' samples. The V call is TRBV18, the J call TRBJ1-6; TRBD1 is a possible D gene (6 bases). CDR3 bases: TGTGCCAGCTCACCTGCGACAGGACATAATTCACCCCTCCACTTT. It is translated as CASSPATGHNSPLHF.